Following are 6 T cell receptor beta chains from one sample sequenced in a study of blood T cells in healthy people across ages. Next came a second PCR, run for about 7 to 12 cycles, which used a sample-barcoded 5' primer along with a J-beta primer mix. TCRdb recomputed calls from the 5' RACE reads with MiXCR, one row per CDR3 protein. The table records 2 million or so distinct CDR3 sequences, around half of them present only once. The sequenced sample was blood. All receptors come from a woman aged 40 to 50 in good health.

The rearrangement uses TRBV6-2 or TRBV6-3 and TRBJ2-1; TRBD2 matches 11 bases. The V gene end was trimmed by 7 bases and the J gene end by 1 base; junction bases not matched to a gene: 6. The CDR3 runs to 16 residues. The V gene's germline CDR1 is MNHEY and CDR2 SVGEGT. CDR3 sequence (DNA): TGTGCCAGCATGGGACTAGCGGCGGATTCCTACAATGAGCAGTTCTTC. Translation: CASMGLAADSYNEQFF.

This clonotype has at least ten counts. The chain links TRBV28 to TRBJ2-7; a weak D match, TRBD2 (6 bases). V shed 6 bases and J shed 4 bases, with 10 bases lying between them. Germline CDR1 MDHEN, CDR2 SYDVKM. The length of the CDR3 is 12 residues. The CDR3 bases are TGTGCCAGCAGCTTGGGGAGGTACGAGCAGTACTTC. This translates into CASSLGRYEQYF.

The V and J genes are TRBV20-1 and TRBJ2-5; D is unresolved. CDR1 and CDR2 (germline): DFQATT, SNEGSKA (reference sequence). The ends were cut back, 4 bases at V and 4 bases at J, with 13 bases in the middle. The CDR3 length is 13 residues. In nucleotides, the CDR3 is TGCAGTGCTAAAGATCCTTATAGAGAGACCCAGTACTTC. This codes for CSAKDPYRETQYF.

This sequence joins TRBV7-6 and TRBJ2-5; D may correspond to TRBD1 or TRBD2 (6 bases each). The CDR3 is made up of 16 amino acids. Per the germline V gene, CDR1 is SGHVS and CDR2 is FNYEAQ. V was cut by 0 bases and J by 1 base, with 12 bases left in between. CDR3 DNA: TGTGCCAGCAGCTTAGCGGGGGGCAGTGTCCAAGAGACCCAGTACTTC. Its protein product is CASSLAGGSVQETQYF.

This chain links TRBV7-9 with TRBJ2-1, with a weak D call TRBD2 (5 bases). The CDR3 consists of 13 residues. V lost 5 bases and J 15 bases, leaving 20 bases between the germline ends. Germline V gene lookup returns CDR1 SEHNR and CDR2 FQNEAQ (reference sequence). The CDR3 reads CASSTTTDGDRFF. The CDR3 coding sequence is TGTGCCAGCAGCACTACGACTGACGGGGATCGGTTCTTC.

The V gene is TRBV6-5, the J gene TRBJ2-1, with 9 positions matching TRBD2. V lost 0 bases and J lost 5; bases outside the gene matches: 5. Germline V gives CDR1 MNHEY, CDR2 SVGAGI. The CDR3 is 16 residues long. The CDR3 sequence is CASSYSFSGGNNEQFF. The CDR3, as DNA: TGTGCCAGCAGTTACTCGTTCAGCGGGGGGAACAATGAGCAGTTCTTC.